These 5 T cell receptor beta chains originate from one sample sequenced in a study of tumor and adjacent non-tumor tissue in lung cancer. The template was RNA from unsorted bulk tissue. The normal lung tissue was taken more than 3 cm from the tumor edge. Three rounds of nested PCR, following a modified ARM-PCR protocol, produced the TCRbeta library. Via MiXCR, TCRdb re-called the multiplex PCR reads, giving one row per CDR3 protein. The sample consists of more than 55,000 distinct CDR3 sequences, about 56% of them appearing once. What was sequenced was distant non-tumor lung tissue. These receptors were taken from a man between 65 and 85 years old with non-small cell lung cancer.

The V and J genes are TRBV24-1 and TRBJ2-1; 15 nucleotides agree with TRBD2. The CDR3 is 21 residues long. The V and J ends lost 4 bases and 6 bases, in that order; junction bases with no gene match: 18. The germline V gene encodes CDR1 KGHDR and CDR2 SFDVKD. CDR3 nucleotide sequence: TGTGCCACCAGTGAGTACGGGACTAGCGGGAGGAGGAGGCCGAATTTCAATGAGCAGTTCTTC. Translated: CATSEYGTSGRRRPNFNEQFF.

This clonotype showed up many times. V gene TRBV6-5 combines with J gene TRBJ2-3, with 9 bases fitting TRBD1. The V segment lost 4 bases and the J segment 6 bases; nucleotides outside the gene matches: 8. This CDR3 has 15 residues. The germline V gene encodes CDR1 MNHEY and CDR2 SVGAGI. CDR3 sequence: CASSSRDRDKDTQYF. CDR3 nucleotide sequence: TGTGCCAGCAGTTCCCGGGACAGGGACAAGGATACGCAGTATTTT.

As concerns this clonotype: This could be a read error, since a much larger clone is one nucleotide away. Because the CDR3 is missing its conserved closing phenylalanine or tryptophan, this is likely a read error. The DNA is omitted, as the CDR3 cannot be located on it reliably, and the CDR3 follows TCRdb's listing. The chain has TRBV7-8 and TRBJ2-7; the DNA was not used to check the table's D call, TRBD1. In germline, CDR1 is SGHVS, CDR2 FQNEAQ. From its first to its last residue, the CDR3 has 14 amino acids. The CDR3 is CASSPPGTGSLAYY.

For this clonotype: The junction does not match germline at one end; this may be a read error. The chain carries TRBV4-1 and TRBJ1-3; the D gene is possibly TRBD1 (6 bases). Germline assignment: CDR1 MGHRA and CDR2 YSYEKL. This CDR3 comprises 18 residues. CDR3 in amino acids: CVSSKGVRELSSGNTIYF. CDR3 DNA: TGCGTCAGCAGCAAGGGGGTAAGGGAGCTGAGCTCTGGAAACACCATATATTTT.

A word on this clonotype: A single base separates this from a much larger clone, so it may be a read error. V gene TRBV29-1 combines with J gene TRBJ1-1; D possibly corresponds to TRBD1 (6 bases). V shed 4 bases and J shed 10 bases, with 13 bases lying between them. CDR1 is SQVTM and CDR2 is ANQGSEA in the germline V gene. This CDR3 region has 11 residues. CDR3 nucleotide sequence: TGCAGCGTTGTGACAGGCATTGGAGCTTTCTTT. This translates into CSVVTGIGAFF.